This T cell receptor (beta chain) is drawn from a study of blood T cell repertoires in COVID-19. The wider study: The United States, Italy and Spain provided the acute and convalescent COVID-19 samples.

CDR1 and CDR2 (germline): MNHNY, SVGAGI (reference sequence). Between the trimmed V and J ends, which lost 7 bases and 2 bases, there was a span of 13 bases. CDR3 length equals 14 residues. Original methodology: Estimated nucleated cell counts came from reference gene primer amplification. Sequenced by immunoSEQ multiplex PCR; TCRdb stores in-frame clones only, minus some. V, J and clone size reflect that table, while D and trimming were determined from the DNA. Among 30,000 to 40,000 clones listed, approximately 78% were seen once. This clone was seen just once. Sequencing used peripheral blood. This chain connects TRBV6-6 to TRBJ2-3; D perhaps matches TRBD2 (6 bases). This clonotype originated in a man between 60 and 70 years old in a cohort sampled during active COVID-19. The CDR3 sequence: CASTPPGLTDTQYF. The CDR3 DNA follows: TGTGCCAGCACTCCCCCGGGACTCACAGATACGCAGTATTTT.